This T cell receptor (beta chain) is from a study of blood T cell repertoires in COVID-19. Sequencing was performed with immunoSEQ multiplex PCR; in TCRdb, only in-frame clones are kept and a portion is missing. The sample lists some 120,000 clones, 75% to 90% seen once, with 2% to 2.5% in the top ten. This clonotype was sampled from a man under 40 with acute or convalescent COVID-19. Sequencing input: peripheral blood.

The CDR3 DNA reads TGTGCCAGCAGCTTGAGGGACAGGGTAGACGAGCAGTACTTC. Amino acid sequence: CASSLRDRVDEQYF. The chain couples TRBV5-4 to TRBJ2-7; 9 nucleotides agree with TRBD1. The CDR3 runs 14 residues. V gave up 1 base and J gave up 5 bases; unmatched junction bases: 4. Germline V lookup: CDR1 SGHNT, CDR2 YYREEE (reference sequence).